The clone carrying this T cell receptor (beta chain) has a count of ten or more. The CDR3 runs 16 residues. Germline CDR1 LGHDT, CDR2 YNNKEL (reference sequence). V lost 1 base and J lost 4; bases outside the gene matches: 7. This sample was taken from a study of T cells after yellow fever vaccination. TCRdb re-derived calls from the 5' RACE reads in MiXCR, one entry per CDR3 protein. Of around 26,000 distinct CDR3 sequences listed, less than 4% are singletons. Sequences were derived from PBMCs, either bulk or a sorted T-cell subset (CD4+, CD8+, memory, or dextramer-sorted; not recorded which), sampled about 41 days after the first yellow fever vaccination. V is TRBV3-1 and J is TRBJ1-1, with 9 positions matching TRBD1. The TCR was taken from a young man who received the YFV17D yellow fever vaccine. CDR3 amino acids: CASSQGGTGPGTEAFF. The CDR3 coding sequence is TGTGCCAGCAGCCAAGGTGGGACAGGGCCGGGCACTGAAGCTTTCTTT.